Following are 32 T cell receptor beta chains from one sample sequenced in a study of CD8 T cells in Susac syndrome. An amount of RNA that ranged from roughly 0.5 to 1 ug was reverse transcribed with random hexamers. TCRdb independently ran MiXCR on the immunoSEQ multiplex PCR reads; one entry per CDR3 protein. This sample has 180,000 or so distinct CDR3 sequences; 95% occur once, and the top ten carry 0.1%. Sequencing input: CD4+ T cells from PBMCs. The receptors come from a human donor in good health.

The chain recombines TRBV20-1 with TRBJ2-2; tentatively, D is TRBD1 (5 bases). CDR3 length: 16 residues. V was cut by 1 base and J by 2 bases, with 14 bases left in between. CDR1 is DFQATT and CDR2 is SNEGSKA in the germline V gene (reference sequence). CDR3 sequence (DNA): TGCAGTGCTAGAGGTTCTCGACAGACAAACACCGGGGAGCTGTTTTTT. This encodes CSARGSRQTNTGELFF.

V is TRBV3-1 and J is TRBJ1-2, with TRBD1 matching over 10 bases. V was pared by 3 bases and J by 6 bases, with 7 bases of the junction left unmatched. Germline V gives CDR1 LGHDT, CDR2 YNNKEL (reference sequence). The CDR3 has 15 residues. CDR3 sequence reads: CASSHYSGTGDGYTF. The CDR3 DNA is TGTGCCAGCAGCCACTATTCCGGGACAGGGGATGGCTACACCTTC.

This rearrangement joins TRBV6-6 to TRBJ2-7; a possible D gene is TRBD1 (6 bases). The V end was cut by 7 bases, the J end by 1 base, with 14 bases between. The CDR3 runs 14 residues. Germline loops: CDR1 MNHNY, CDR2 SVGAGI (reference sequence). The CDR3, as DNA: TGTGCCAGCAAAAGACAGGCCGGATCCTACGAGCAGTACGTC. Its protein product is CASKRQAGSYEQYV.

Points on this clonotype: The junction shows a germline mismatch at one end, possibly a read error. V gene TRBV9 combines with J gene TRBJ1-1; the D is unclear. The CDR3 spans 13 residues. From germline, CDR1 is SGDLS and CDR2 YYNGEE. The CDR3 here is CASSVQVNTEAFF. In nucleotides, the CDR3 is TGTGCCAGCAGCGTACAAGTGAATACTGAAGCTTTCTTT.

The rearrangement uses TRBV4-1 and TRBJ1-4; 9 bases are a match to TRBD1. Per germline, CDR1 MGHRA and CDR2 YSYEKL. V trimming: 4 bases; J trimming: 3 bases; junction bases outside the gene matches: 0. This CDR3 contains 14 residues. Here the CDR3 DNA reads TGCGCCAGCAGCCGGACAGGGGCTAATGAAAAACTGTTTTTT. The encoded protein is CASSRTGANEKLFF.

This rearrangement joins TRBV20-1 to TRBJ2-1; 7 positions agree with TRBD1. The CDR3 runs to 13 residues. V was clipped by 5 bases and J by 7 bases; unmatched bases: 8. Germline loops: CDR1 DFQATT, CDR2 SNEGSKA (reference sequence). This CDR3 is CSAPIPGGNEQFF. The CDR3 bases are TGCAGTGCTCCCATCCCAGGGGGTAATGAGCAGTTCTTC.

CDR3 DNA: TGTGCCAGCAGACCCGGACCGGTTCGCTATGGCTACACCTTC. It translates to CASRPGPVRYGYTF. The chain is built from TRBV2 and TRBJ1-2; D uncertain. CDR3 length: 14 residues. V was pared by 6 bases and J by 4 bases, with 15 bases between. The germline gives CDR1 SNHLY, CDR2 FYNNEI. Combining the CDR3 with reference TRBV2 and TRBJ1-2 gives the whole variable domain EPEVTQTPSHQVTQMGQEVILRCVPISNHLYFYWYRQILGQKVEFLVSFYNNEISEKSEIFDDQFSVERPDGSNFTLKIRSTKLEDSAMYFCASRPGPVRYGYTFGSGTRLTVV.

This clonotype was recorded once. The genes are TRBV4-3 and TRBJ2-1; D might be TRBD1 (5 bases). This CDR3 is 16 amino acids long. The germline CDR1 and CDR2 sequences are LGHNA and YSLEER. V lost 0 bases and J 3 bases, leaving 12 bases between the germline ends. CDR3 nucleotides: TGCGCCAGCAGCCAAGAAGGCCACAGGCTCTACAATGAGCAGTTCTTC. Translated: CASSQEGHRLYNEQFF.

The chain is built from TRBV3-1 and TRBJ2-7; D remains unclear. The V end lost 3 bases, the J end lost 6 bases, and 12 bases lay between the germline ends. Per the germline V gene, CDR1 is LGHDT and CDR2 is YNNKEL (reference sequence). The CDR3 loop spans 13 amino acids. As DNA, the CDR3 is TGTGCCAGCAGCCACAGCACACCTGTCGAGCAGTACTTC. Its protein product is CASSHSTPVEQYF.

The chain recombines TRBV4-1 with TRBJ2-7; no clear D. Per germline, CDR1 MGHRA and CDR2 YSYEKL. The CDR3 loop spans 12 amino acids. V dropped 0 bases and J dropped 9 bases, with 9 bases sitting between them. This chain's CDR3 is CASSQEWTVQYF. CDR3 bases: TGCGCCAGCAGCCAAGAATGGACGGTGCAGTACTTC.

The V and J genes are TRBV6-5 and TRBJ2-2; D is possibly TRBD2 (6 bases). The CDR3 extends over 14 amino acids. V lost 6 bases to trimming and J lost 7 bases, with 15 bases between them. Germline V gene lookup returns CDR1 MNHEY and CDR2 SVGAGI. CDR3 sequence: CASSLAEGNGELFF. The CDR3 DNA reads TGTGCCAGCAGCCTTGCGGAGGGGAACGGGGAGCTGTTTTTT.

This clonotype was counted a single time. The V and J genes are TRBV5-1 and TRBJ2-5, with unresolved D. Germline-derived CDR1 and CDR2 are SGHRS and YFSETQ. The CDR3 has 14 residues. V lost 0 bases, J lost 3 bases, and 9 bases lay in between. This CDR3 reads CASSLGTVEETQYF. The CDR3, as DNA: TGCGCCAGCAGCTTGGGTACAGTGGAAGAGACCCAGTACTTC.

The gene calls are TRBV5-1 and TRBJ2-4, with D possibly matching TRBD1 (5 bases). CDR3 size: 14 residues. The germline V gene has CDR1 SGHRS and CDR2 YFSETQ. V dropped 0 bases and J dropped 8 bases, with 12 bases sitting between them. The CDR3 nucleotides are TGCGCCAGCAGCTTGGACCAGGGTTTTGACATTCAGTACTTC. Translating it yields CASSLDQGFDIQYF.

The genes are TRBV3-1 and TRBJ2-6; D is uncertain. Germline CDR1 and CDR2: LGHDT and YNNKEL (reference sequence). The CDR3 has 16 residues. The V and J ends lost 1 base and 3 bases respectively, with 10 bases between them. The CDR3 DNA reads TGTGCCAGCAGCCAAGTACCTTATGATGGGGCCAACGTCCTGACTTTC. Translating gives CASSQVPYDGANVLTF. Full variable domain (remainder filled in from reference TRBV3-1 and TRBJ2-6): DTAVSQTPKYLVTQMGNDKSIKCEQNLGHDTMYWYKQDSKKFLKIMFSYNNKELIINETVPNRFSPKSPDKAHLNLHINSLELGDSAVYFCASSQVPYDGANVLTFGAGSRLTVL.

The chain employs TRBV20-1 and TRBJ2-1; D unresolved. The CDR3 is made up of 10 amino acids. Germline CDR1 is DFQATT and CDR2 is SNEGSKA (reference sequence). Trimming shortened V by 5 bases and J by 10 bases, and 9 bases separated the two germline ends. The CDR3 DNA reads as TGCAGTGCTGGACCTGAGGAGCAGTTCTTC. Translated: CSAGPEEQFF.

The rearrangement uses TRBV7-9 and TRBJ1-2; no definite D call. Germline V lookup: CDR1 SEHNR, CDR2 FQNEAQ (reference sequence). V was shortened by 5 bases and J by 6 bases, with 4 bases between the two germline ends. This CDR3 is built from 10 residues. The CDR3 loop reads CASSADGYTF. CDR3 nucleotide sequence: TGTGCCAGCAGCGCGGATGGCTACACCTTC. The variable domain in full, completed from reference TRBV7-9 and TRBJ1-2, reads DTGVSQNPRHKITKRGQNVTFRCDPISEHNRLYWYRQTLGQGPEFLTYFQNEAQLEKSRLLSDRFSAERPKGSFSTLEIQRTEQGDSAMYLCASSADGYTFGSGTRLTVV.

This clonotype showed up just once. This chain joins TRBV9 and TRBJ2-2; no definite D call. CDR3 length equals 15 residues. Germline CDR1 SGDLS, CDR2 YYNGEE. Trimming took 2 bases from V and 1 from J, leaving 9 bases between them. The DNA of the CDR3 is TGTGCCAGCAGCGTGAGAGGTCTGAACACCGGGGAGCTGTTTTTT. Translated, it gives CASSVRGLNTGELFF. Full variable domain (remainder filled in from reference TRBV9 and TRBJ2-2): DSGVTQTPKHLITATGQRVTLRCSPRSGDLSVYWYQQSLDQGLQFLIQYYNGEERAKGNILERFSAQQFPDLHSELNLSSLELGDSALYFCASSVRGLNTGELFFGEGSRLTVL.

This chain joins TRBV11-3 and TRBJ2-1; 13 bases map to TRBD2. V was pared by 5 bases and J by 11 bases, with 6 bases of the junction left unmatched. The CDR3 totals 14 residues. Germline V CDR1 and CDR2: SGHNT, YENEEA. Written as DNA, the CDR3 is TGTGCCAGCAGCACCTCCGGGACTAGCGGGAAGCAGTTCTTC. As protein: CASSTSGTSGKQFF.

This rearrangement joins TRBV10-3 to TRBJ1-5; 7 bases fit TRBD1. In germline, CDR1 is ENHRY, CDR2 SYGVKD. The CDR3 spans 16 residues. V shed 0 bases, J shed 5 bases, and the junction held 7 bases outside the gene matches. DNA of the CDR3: TGTGCCATCAGTGAGTCGCGGCAGGGGGAAGATCAGCCCCAGCATTTT. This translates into CAISESRQGEDQPQHF.

CDR3 DNA sequence: TGTGCGTTGACAGGGGGCGCCCCTGGGGCCAACGTCCTGACTTTC. It yields the protein CALTGGAPGANVLTF. V gene TRBV30 combines with J gene TRBJ2-6, with 10 bases lining up with TRBD1. Germline lookup yields CDR1 GTSNPN and CDR2 SVGIG (reference sequence). CDR3 length equals 15 residues.

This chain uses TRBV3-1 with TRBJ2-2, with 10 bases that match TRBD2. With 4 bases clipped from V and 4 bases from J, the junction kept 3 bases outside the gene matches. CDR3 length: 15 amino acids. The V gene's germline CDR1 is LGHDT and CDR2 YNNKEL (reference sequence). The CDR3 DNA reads TGTGCCAGCAGCCCGACTAGCGGGCCCACCGGGGAGCTGTTTTTT. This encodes CASSPTSGPTGELFF.

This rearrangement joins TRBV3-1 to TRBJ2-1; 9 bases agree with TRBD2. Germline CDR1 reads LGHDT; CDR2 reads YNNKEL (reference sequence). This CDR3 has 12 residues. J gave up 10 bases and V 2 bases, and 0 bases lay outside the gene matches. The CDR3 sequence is CASSQSGGEQFF. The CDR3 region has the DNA TGTGCCAGCAGCCAAAGCGGGGGGGAGCAGTTCTTC.

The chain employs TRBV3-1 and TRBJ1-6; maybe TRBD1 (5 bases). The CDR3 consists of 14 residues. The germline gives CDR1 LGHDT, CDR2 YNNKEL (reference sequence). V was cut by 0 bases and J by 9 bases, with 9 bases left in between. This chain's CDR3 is CASSQEERGSPLHF. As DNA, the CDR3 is TGTGCCAGCAGCCAAGAGGAAAGGGGTTCACCCCTCCACTTT. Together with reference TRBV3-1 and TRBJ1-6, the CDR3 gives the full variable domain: DTAVSQTPKYLVTQMGNDKSIKCEQNLGHDTMYWYKQDSKKFLKIMFSYNNKELIINETVPNRFSPKSPDKAHLNLHINSLELGDSAVYFCASSQEERGSPLHFGNGTRLTVT.

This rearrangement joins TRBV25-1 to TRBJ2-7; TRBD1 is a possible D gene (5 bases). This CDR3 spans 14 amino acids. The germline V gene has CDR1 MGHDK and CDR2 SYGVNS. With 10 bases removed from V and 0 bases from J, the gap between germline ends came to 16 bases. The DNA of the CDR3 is TGTGCCACCATTGACAGTCTCGACTCCTACGAGCAGTACTTC. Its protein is CATIDSLDSYEQYF.

Written as DNA, the CDR3 is TGTGCCAGCAGCTTAAGGGTCCGAGATACGCAGTATTTT. Protein: CASSLRVRDTQYF. The J gene is TRBJ2-3, the V gene TRBV7-2, with D unresolved. V lost 2 bases and J lost 5, with 8 bases in between. Per germline, CDR1 SGHTA and CDR2 FQGNSA. The CDR3 extends over 13 amino acids.

CDR3 bases: TGTGCCTGGAGCAAAGGGGGTGAGCTTTACGAGCAGTACGTC. It codes for CAWSKGGELYEQYV. J is TRBJ2-7 and V is TRBV30; D perhaps matches TRBD1 (6 bases). V lost 3 bases, J lost 4 bases, and 16 bases lay in between. The CDR3 runs to 14 residues. Germline CDR1 and CDR2: GTSNPN and SVGIG (reference sequence).

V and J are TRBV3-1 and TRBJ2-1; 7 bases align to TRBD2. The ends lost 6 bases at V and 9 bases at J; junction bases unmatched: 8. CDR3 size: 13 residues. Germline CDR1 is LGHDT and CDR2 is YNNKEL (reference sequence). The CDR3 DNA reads TGTGCCAGCAGACGAGGTTGGGAGGGTGAGCAGTTCTTC. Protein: CASRRGWEGEQFF.

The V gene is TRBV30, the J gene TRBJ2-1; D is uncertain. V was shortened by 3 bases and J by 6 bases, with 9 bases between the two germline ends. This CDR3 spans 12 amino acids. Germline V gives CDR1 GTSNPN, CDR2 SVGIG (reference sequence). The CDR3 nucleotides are TGTGCCTGGAGGCCTCAAAGCAATGAGCAGTTCTTC. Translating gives CAWRPQSNEQFF.

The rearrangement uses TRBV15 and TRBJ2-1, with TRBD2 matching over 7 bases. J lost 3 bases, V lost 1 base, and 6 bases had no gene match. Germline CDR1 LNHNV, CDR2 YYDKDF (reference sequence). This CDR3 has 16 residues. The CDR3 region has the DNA TGTGCCACCAGCAGAGTATCAGGACTAGTCTACAATGAGCAGTTCTTC. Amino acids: CATSRVSGLVYNEQFF.

The CDR3 DNA is TGTGCCAGCAGGGGGGTCTATGGCTACACCTTC. This codes for CASRGVYGYTF. The V call is TRBV6-6, the J call TRBJ1-2; possible D gene TRBD1, 5 bases. The CDR3 is made up of 11 amino acids. Deletions cut 6 bases from V and 4 bases from J, with 6 bases between. CDR1 MNHNY and CDR2 SVGAGI come from the germline V gene (reference sequence).

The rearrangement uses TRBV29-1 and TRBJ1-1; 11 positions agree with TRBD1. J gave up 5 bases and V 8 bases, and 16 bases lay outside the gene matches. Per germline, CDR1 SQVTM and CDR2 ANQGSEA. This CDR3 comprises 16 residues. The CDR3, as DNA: TGCAGCACGATTGGGACAGGGGGTCCGACGGGGACTGAAGCTTTCTTT. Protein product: CSTIGTGGPTGTEAFF.

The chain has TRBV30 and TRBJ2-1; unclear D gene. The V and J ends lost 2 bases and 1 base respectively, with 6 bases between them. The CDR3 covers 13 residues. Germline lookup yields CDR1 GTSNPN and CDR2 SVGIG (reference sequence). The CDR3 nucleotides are TGTGCCTGGAGTTGGGGATCCTACAATGAGCAGTTCTTC. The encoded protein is CAWSWGSYNEQFF.